Listed below are T cell receptor beta chains from one sample, sequenced in a study of technical replicates of blood from a handful of donors. The table came from immunoSEQ multiplex PCR; TCRdb's copy has only in-frame clones and leaves some out. The table shows approximately 70,000 clones, with about 94% occurring only once. The sample taken for sequencing was T cells isolated from PBMCs. Receptor source: a human donor in good health. The CDR3 runs from the conserved cysteine through the conserved F or W. D genes are given only for firm matches. A clone size is listed for some rows: how often the clone was seen (once, few, many), or a class if it is expanded.

size: -; D: -; V: TRBV4-3; J: TRBJ1-2; DNA: TGCGCCAGCAGCCAAGAGGGGTCTCGACAGATTTATGGCTACACCTTC; CDR3: CASSQEGSRQIYGYTF
size: -; D: TRBD1; V: TRBV2; J: TRBJ1-2; DNA: TGTGCCAGCCCTACCAAGGGGGCTTATGGCTACACCTTC; CDR3: CASPTKGAYGYTF
size: -; D: -; V: TRBV2; J: TRBJ1-4; DNA: TGTGCCAGCAGTGCAACTCTCTCCAATGAAAAACTGTTTTTT; CDR3: CASSATLSNEKLFF
size: -; D: -; V: TRBV19; J: TRBJ1-1; DNA: TGTGCCAGTAGTATCGGGATGAACACTGAAGCTTTCTTT; CDR3: CASSIGMNTEAFF
size: -; D: -; V: TRBV2; J: TRBJ1-2; DNA: TGTGCCAGCAGGGCGGAAGGTACCTCAAACTATGGCTACACCTTC; CDR3: CASRAEGTSNYGYTF
size: -; D: -; V: TRBV28; J: TRBJ1-3; DNA: TGTGCCAGCAGTTTATGGAGGGTGACCTCTGGAAACACCATATATTTT; CDR3: CASSLWRVTSGNTIYF
size: once; D: -; V: TRBV15; J: TRBJ1-1; DNA: TGTGCCACCAGCCTGAGTTGGAACACTGAAGCTTTCTTT; CDR3: CATSLSWNTEAFF
size: -; D: -; V: TRBV9; J: TRBJ1-2; DNA: TGTGCCAGCAACCAGGGGCCCTGGGGCTACACCTTC; CDR3: CASNQGPWGYTF
size: -; D: TRBD1; V: TRBV29-1; J: TRBJ1-1; DNA: TGCAGCGTTGACTCCCCAGGGGGCTACACTGAAGCTTTCTTT; CDR3: CSVDSPGGYTEAFF
size: -; D: TRBD2; V: TRBV9; J: TRBJ2-1; DNA: TGTGCCAGCAGCCCCTCAGCGGGACCCTACAATGAGCAGTTCTTC; CDR3: CASSPSAGPYNEQFF
size: -; D: TRBD1; V: TRBV4-2; J: TRBJ2-5; DNA: TGTGCCAGCAGCCAGCTACAGGGGACACAAGAGACCCAGTACTTC; CDR3: CASSQLQGTQETQYF
size: -; D: TRBD1; V: TRBV5-6; J: TRBJ2-2; DNA: TGTGCCAGCATCTCGAGGGAGACAGGGCAGACCGGGGAGCTGTTTTTT; CDR3: CASISRETGQTGELFF
size: -; D: -; V: TRBV4-1; J: TRBJ1-5; DNA: TGCGCCAGCAGCCAAGAGGGGGCAGGGGCCTTTAATCAGCCCCAGCATTTT; CDR3: CASSQEGAGAFNQPQHF
size: once; D: -; V: TRBV19; J: TRBJ1-4; DNA: TGTGCCAGTAGTTCGGGGGCAACTAATGAAAAACTGTTTTTT; CDR3: CASSSGATNEKLFF
size: -; D: -; V: TRBV9; J: TRBJ2-3; DNA: TGTGCCAGCAGCGGGGGGGGGACAAGCACAGATACGCAGTATTTT; CDR3: CASSGGGTSTDTQYF
size: -; D: TRBD1; V: TRBV14; J: TRBJ1-2; DNA: TGTGTCAGCAGCCAAGAATTTAGGGGGCTGGATGGCTACACCTTC; CDR3: CVSSQEFRGLDGYTF
size: -; D: -; V: TRBV4-2; J: TRBJ1-5; DNA: TGTGCCAGCAGCCAAGAACAGGTTAACAATCAGCCCCAGCATTTT; CDR3: CASSQEQVNNQPQHF
size: -; D: -; V: TRBV19; J: TRBJ2-1; DNA: TGTGCCAGTAGTATAGATCTTAGGGGGGAGCAGTTCTTC; CDR3: CASSIDLRGEQFF
size: -; D: TRBD1; V: TRBV7-8; J: TRBJ1-2; DNA: TGTGCCAGCAGCTCGTACCCGGGACAGGAGAGGTACACCTTC; CDR3: CASSSYPGQERYTF
size: -; D: TRBD2; V: TRBV7-3; J: TRBJ2-3; DNA: TGTGCCAGCAGCCCGCGGACTAGCGGGAGGCATTTCACAGATACGCAGTATTTT; CDR3: CASSPRTSGRHFTDTQYF
size: -; D: -; V: TRBV9; J: TRBJ1-1; DNA: TGTGCCAGCAGCCACTCTGGGGGGGCGAATGAAGCTTTCTTT; CDR3: CASSHSGGANEAFF
size: few; D: -; V: TRBV5-1; J: TRBJ2-5; DNA: TGCGCCAGCAGCTCCCTCCGGGGGAACGTTAAGCGCGGAGAAGAGACCCAGTACTTC; CDR3: CASSSLRGNVKRGEETQYF
size: -; D: -; V: TRBV9; J: TRBJ1-1; DNA: TGTGCCAGCAGCGTAGGGGAGGTCGCTGAAGCTTTCTTT; CDR3: CASSVGEVAEAFF
size: -; D: -; V: TRBV27; J: TRBJ1-1; DNA: TGTGCCAGCACCAGGGGCACTGAAGCTTTCTTT; CDR3: CASTRGTEAFF
size: -; D: -; V: TRBV30; J: TRBJ2-7; DNA: TGTGCCTGGAGTGTACGCGGAGTTTACGAGCAGTACTTC; CDR3: CAWSVRGVYEQYF